The 27 T cell receptor beta chains reported below all come from one sample, sequenced in a study of blood T cells in healthy people across ages. Next came a second PCR, run for about 7 to 12 cycles, which used a sample-barcoded 5' primer along with a J-beta primer mix. Via MiXCR, TCRdb re-called the 5' RACE reads, giving one row per CDR3 protein. The table shows roughly 550,000 distinct CDR3 sequences, with around 24% occurring only once. These data also formed part of another study, on T cells of mothers and their children.

Sequenced material: blood. The source of these receptors is a boy aged 5 to 17 in good health.

The genes are TRBV20-1 and TRBJ1-5; no reliable D call. The length of the CDR3 is 22 residues. The germline V gene has CDR1 DFQATT and CDR2 SNEGSKA (reference sequence). Between the trimmed V and J ends, which lost 7 bases and 1 base, there was a span of 38 bases. The CDR3 protein is CSGINAEYAPFISWASNQPQHF. CDR3 in DNA: TGCAGTGGTATCAACGCAGAGTACGCTCCGTTCATTTCTTGGGCCAGCAATCAGCCCCAGCATTTT.

J is TRBJ1-4 and V is TRBV2, with D perhaps TRBD1 (5 bases). The CDR3 consists of 13 residues. V was pared by 10 bases and J by 6 bases, with 15 bases between. Per the germline V gene, CDR1 is SNHLY and CDR2 is FYNNEI. CDR3 sequence: CATMRGWDEKLFF. CDR3 sequence (DNA): TGTGCCACCATGCGGGGGTGGGATGAAAAACTGTTTTTT.

This clonotype was picked up many times. The V call is TRBV6-5, the J call TRBJ2-1; maybe TRBD1 (6 bases). V lost 6 bases to trimming and J lost 0 bases, with 12 bases between them. CDR3 length equals 15 residues. CDR1 is MNHEY, CDR2 SVGAGI, per germline. The CDR3, as DNA: TGTGCCAGCAGGAGGGACACGAGCTCCTACAATGAGCAGTTCTTC. Translation gives CASRRDTSSYNEQFF.

The chain has TRBV7-2 and TRBJ2-5; 13 nucleotides line up with TRBD2. Unmatched junction bases numbered 3, after V lost 5 bases and J lost 9 bases. Germline V gene sequence: CDR1 SGHTA, CDR2 FQGNSA. This CDR3 contains 13 residues. This CDR3 is CASSRGLAGPQYF. The CDR3 coding sequence is TGTGCCAGCAGCAGGGGACTAGCGGGGCCCCAGTACTTC.

V and J are TRBV9 and TRBJ2-7; 7 positions match TRBD1. Looked up from germline, CDR1 is SGDLS and CDR2 is YYNGEE. Trimming at V came to 4 bases and at J to 0 bases, leaving 10 bases not matched to a gene. The CDR3 totals 16 residues. CDR3 in amino acids: CASSPRPGDSSYEQYF. The CDR3, as DNA: TGTGCCAGCAGCCCGAGACCTGGGGACAGCTCCTACGAGCAGTACTTC.

This clonotype appeared a few times. The CDR3 is CASSYPLNNQPQHF. In nucleotides, the CDR3 is TGTGCCAGCAGTTACCCGCTTAACAATCAGCCCCAGCATTTT. The chain combines TRBV28 with TRBJ1-5; D is ambiguous. Trimming removed 4 bases from V and 3 bases from J, with 10 bases in between. From germline, CDR1 is MDHEN and CDR2 SYDVKM. The CDR3 is 14 amino acids.

There are a few counts of this clonotype. This chain uses TRBV12-3 or TRBV12-4 with TRBJ2-3; D might be TRBD2 (5 bases). The CDR3 is 16 amino acids. Trimming took off 5 bases at V and 2 bases at J, with 17 bases between the two ends. The CDR3 is CASSPQAVKNTDTQYF. The CDR3 coding sequence is TGTGCCAGCAGTCCCCAAGCGGTGAAGAACACAGATACGCAGTATTTT.

The chain combines TRBV6-5 with TRBJ2-2, with 7 bases aligning to TRBD1. This CDR3 is 17 amino acids long. Germline V gene sequence: CDR1 MNHEY, CDR2 SVGAGI. V lost 4 bases, J lost 3 bases, and 11 bases stayed unmatched. The CDR3 loop reads CASSWMAGTADTGELFF. The CDR3, as DNA: TGTGCCAGCAGTTGGATGGCCGGGACAGCGGACACCGGGGAGCTGTTTTTT.

This clonotype has just a few counts. The V call is TRBV27, the J call TRBJ2-7; D might be TRBD2 (5 bases). CDR1 is MNHEY and CDR2 is SMNVEV in the germline V gene (reference sequence). V was trimmed by 6 bases and J by 4 bases, leaving 19 bases between them. This CDR3 spans 15 amino acids. CDR3 loop: CASRRLDDYQYEQYF. The CDR3, as DNA: TGTGCCAGCAGACGATTGGACGACTATCAATACGAGCAGTACTTC.

This clonotype has just a few counts. The chain combines TRBV7-3 with TRBJ1-1; 8 nucleotides line up with TRBD1. The CDR3 is made up of 13 amino acids. The ends lost 5 bases at V and 4 bases at J; junction bases unmatched: 3. Germline V gene data show CDR1 as SGHTA and CDR2 as FQGTGA. The CDR3 bases are TGTGCCAGCAGCCAAACAGGGGGCACTGAAGCTTTCTTT. Its translation: CASSQTGGTEAFF.

Only a few counts were recorded for this clonotype. The V gene is TRBV20-1, the J gene TRBJ1-1; D unclear. This CDR3 comprises 14 residues. Deletions cut 3 bases from V and 0 bases from J, with 11 bases between. The germline CDR1 and CDR2 sequences are DFQATT and SNEGSKA (reference sequence). In DNA form, the CDR3 reads TGCAGTGCTAGTTCGGGGATCATGAACACTGAAGCTTTCTTT. Amino acid sequence: CSASSGIMNTEAFF.

The gene calls are TRBV9 and TRBJ2-3; D ambiguous. Trimming removed 0 bases from V and 2 bases from J, with 10 bases in between. Germline V CDR1 and CDR2: SGDLS, YYNGEE. CDR3 length: 15 residues. DNA of the CDR3: TGTGCCAGCAGCGTAGGACTCGAACTCACAGATACGCAGTATTTT. Translation gives CASSVGLELTDTQYF.

This clonotype was counted ten times or more. J is TRBJ1-1 and V is TRBV5-1; D is perhaps TRBD1 (5 bases). The CDR3 is 13 amino acids. CDR1 SGHRS and CDR2 YFSETQ come from the germline V gene. Trimming pared 6 bases from V and 5 bases from J, leaving 14 bases between. The CDR3, as DNA: TGCGCCAGCACGTTAGGGGAGAGGACTGAAGCTTTCTTT. Amino acids: CASTLGERTEAFF.

A remark on this clonotype: One end of the junction is discordant with germline, which a read error may explain. The chain links TRBV28 to TRBJ1-6; D remains unclear. Germline V CDR1 and CDR2: MDHEN, SYDVKM. CDR3 size: 16 residues. The CDR3 protein is CANSVHGNPYNSPLHF. The DNA of the CDR3 is TGTGCCAACAGTGTCCATGGAAATCCCTATAATTCACCCCTCCACTTT.

This clonotype showed up just a few times. CDR3 nucleotide sequence: TGTGCCAGCAGCTTAGGGGGGCCGGGAGAGCAGTTCTTC. This encodes CASSLGGPGEQFF. The chain employs TRBV7-3 and TRBJ2-5; D possibly uses TRBD1 or TRBD2 (6 bases each). Matching the DNA end better, TRBJ2-1 makes the J call doubtful. The germline CDR1 and CDR2 sequences are SGHTA and FQGTGA. The CDR3 spans 13 residues.

The chain is built from TRBV4-1 and TRBJ2-5; 8 nucleotides align to TRBD2. The CDR3 runs 16 residues. The germline gives CDR1 MGHRA, CDR2 YSYEKL. After removal of 4 bases from V and 2 bases from J, the junction contained 9 bases not matched to a gene. DNA of the CDR3: TGCGCCAGCAGCCCCAGAAGTACTAGCGGACAAGAGACCCAGTACTTC. Its translation is CASSPRSTSGQETQYF.

This clonotype was counted only a few times. The CDR3 DNA sequence: TGTGCCAGCAGTTACCCGGGACAGGGGTATAATCAGCCCCAGCATTTT. Its protein is CASSYPGQGYNQPQHF. The chain uses TRBV6-2 or TRBV6-3 and TRBJ1-5; TRBD1 agrees at 10 bases. Germline values: CDR1 MNHEY, CDR2 SVGEGT. The CDR3 covers 16 residues. Germline trimming cut 2 bases from V and 4 bases from J; bases unmatched to any gene: 5.

This clonotype was picked up a small number of times. The gene calls are TRBV28 and TRBJ2-7, with unresolved D. Germline values: CDR1 MDHEN, CDR2 SYDVKM. Trimming shortened V by 3 bases and J by 2 bases, and 11 bases separated the two germline ends. The CDR3 contains 14 residues. The CDR3 is CASSFPWSAYEQYF. CDR3 nucleotide sequence: TGTGCCAGCAGTTTCCCGTGGAGCGCCTACGAGCAGTACTTC. Drawing the rest from reference TRBV28 and TRBJ2-7, the complete variable domain is DVKVTQSSRYLVKRTGEKVFLECVQDMDHENMFWYRQDPGLGLRLIYFSYDVKMKEKGDIPEGYSVSREKKERFSLILESASTNQTSMYLCASSFPWSAYEQYFGPGTRLTVT.

In this sample, this clonotype turned up a few times. This chain joins TRBV7-9 and TRBJ2-2; 7 nucleotides line up with TRBD2. There are 17 residues in the CDR3. V lost 6 bases, J lost 0 bases, and 10 bases stayed unmatched. Per the germline V gene, CDR1 is SEHNR and CDR2 is FQNEAQ (reference sequence). The CDR3 reads CASRRSKLAPNTGELFF. DNA of the CDR3: TGTGCCAGCAGACGAAGTAAACTAGCGCCGAACACCGGGGAGCTGTTTTTT.

This clonotype occurred a few times. The chain combines TRBV5-5 with TRBJ2-5; 7 positions agree with TRBD1. Judging by the DNA end, TRBJ2-1 fits better; the J call may be wrong. The length of the CDR3 is 14 residues. Germline CDR1 reads SGHKS; CDR2 reads YYEKEE (reference sequence). This CDR3 reads CASSLVGTAYEQFF. DNA for the CDR3: TGTGCCAGCAGCTTGGTTGGGACAGCGTACGAGCAGTTCTTC.

This clonotype showed up just a few times. CDR3 bases: TGTGCCAGTAGCAACCTAATGAACACTGAAGCTTTCTTT. Amino acid sequence: CASSNLMNTEAFF. The J gene is TRBJ1-1, the V gene TRBV19; no clear D. CDR3 length: 13 amino acids. The V end was cut by 6 bases, the J end by 0 bases, with 8 bases between. Germline values: CDR1 LNHDA, CDR2 SQIVND (reference sequence).

The rearrangement links TRBV6-1 to TRBJ1-5; D may be TRBD1 (6 bases). This CDR3 has 13 residues. Germline CDR1 MNHNS, CDR2 SASEGT. Trimming shortened V by 11 bases and J by 4 bases, and 15 bases separated the two germline ends. The CDR3 DNA reads TGTGCCGGCAATGGACAGACAAATCAGCCCCAGCATTTT. Translation gives CAGNGQTNQPQHF.

This chain connects TRBV29-1 to TRBJ1-3; D is perhaps TRBD1 (5 bases). V lost 5 bases and J lost 3, with 11 bases in between. CDR3 length: 13 residues. In germline, CDR1 is SQVTM, CDR2 ANQGSEA. The CDR3 DNA reads as TGCAGCGTTCGGACACTTGGTGGAAACACCATATATTTT. Its protein is CSVRTLGGNTIYF.

The V call is TRBV7-2, the J call TRBJ1-2, with 9 bases aligning to TRBD1. This CDR3 is built from 14 residues. Unmatched junction bases numbered 7, after V lost 5 bases and J lost 6 bases. Germline-derived CDR1 and CDR2 are SGHTA and FQGNSA. The CDR3 DNA reads TGTGCCAGCAGCCCCGGGACAGGGTCGAATGGCTACACCTTC. Protein product: CASSPGTGSNGYTF.

This chain links TRBV18 with TRBJ2-3; D call uncertain. The V end lost 3 bases, the J end lost 1 base, and 8 bases lay between the germline ends. The germline V gene has CDR1 KGHSH and CDR2 LQKENI. The CDR3 has 14 residues. The DNA of the CDR3 is TGTGCCAGCTCACCCCAGGTGGGCACAGATACGCAGTATTTT. Its protein product is CASSPQVGTDTQYF.

The V gene is TRBV20-1, the J gene TRBJ1-2; possible D gene TRBD1, 6 bases. There are 13 residues in the CDR3. Germline V CDR1 and CDR2: DFQATT, SNEGSKA (reference sequence). V shed 6 bases and J shed 4 bases, with 15 bases lying between them. The CDR3 sequence: CSAVRGPFYGYTF. For the CDR3, the DNA is TGCAGTGCCGTGCGGGGGCCCTTCTATGGCTACACCTTC.

This clonotype was seen only a few times. The chain couples TRBV19 to TRBJ1-5, with D unclear. The V end was cut by 2 bases, the J end by 7 bases, with 12 bases between. This CDR3 has 14 amino acids. Germline assignment: CDR1 LNHDA and CDR2 SQIVND (reference sequence). The CDR3 sequence: CASSITGGRQPQHF. The CDR3 DNA follows: TGTGCCAGTAGTATAACGGGTGGGCGGCAGCCCCAGCATTTT.